This T cell receptor (beta chain) was sequenced for a study of T cell repertoires in cytomegalovirus infection. Study information: Public TCR beta signatures provided an indication of both CMV infection and a matching HLA type.

This CDR3 contains 15 residues. The ends were cut back, 4 bases at V and 0 bases at J, with 10 bases in the middle. The V gene's germline CDR1 is LNHDA and CDR2 SQIVND (reference sequence). This clonotype has a count of ten or more. The antigen remains undetermined. Study-wide results and caveats: HLA-C-restricted, CMV-specific TCR beta clonotypes were dominant ex vivo. Identification of carriers of CMV plus the relevant HLA was performed using cumulative public TCR beta family frequency.

Via MiXCR, TCRdb re-called the reads, giving one row per CDR3 protein. This sample has fewer than 250,000 distinct CDR3 sequences, with roughly an eighth found just once. Sequenced: PBMCs. The sequence was collected from a human donor in good health (CMV status not recorded). Some clones in this sample may be carry-over from other donors' samples. This chain uses TRBV19 with TRBJ2-1; D call uncertain. CDR3 sequence reads: CASSKESGSYNEQFF. CDR3 DNA: TGTGCCAGTAGTAAGGAGTCCGGCTCCTACAATGAGCAGTTCTTC.